The 3 T cell receptor beta chains below all came from one sample that was sequenced in a study of Ad26.COV2.S vaccination and SARS-CoV-2 variants. Only in-frame clones appear in the TCRdb table, and some are missing; sequencing was by immunoSEQ multiplex PCR. The data show hundreds of thousands of clones, approximately 89% seen once. Noted treatment: roughly 19 received Ad26.COV2.S at low or high dose, single or two shots; roughly five received placebo; per-sample allocation not given. Sampling occurred on day 63 after the first vaccine or placebo injection. Sequenced here: peripheral blood, sampled in a trial of Ad26.COV2.S vaccine versus placebo. The source is a person between 18 and 60 years old who received the Ad26.COV2.S COVID-19 vaccine or a placebo.

This chain connects TRBV28 to TRBJ1-2; D gene ambiguous. The germline V gene encodes CDR1 MDHEN and CDR2 SYDVKM. The CDR3 has 13 amino acids. V was trimmed by 1 base and J by 3 bases, leaving 6 bases between them. The CDR3 reads CASSLFQDYGYTF. The CDR3 coding sequence is TGTGCCAGCAGTTTATTTCAGGACTATGGCTACACCTTC.

This chain connects TRBV19 to TRBJ1-5; D may be TRBD1 (5 bases). The CDR3 consists of 16 residues. Germline V CDR1 and CDR2: LNHDA, SQIVND (reference sequence). V gave up 6 bases and J gave up 3 bases, with 18 bases separating them. The DNA of the CDR3 is TGTGCCAGTAGGAAATGGGGCAGACAGTACAATCAGCCCCAGCATTTT. It encodes CASRKWGRQYNQPQHF.

The V gene is TRBV5-6, the J gene TRBJ2-7; D is possibly TRBD2 (5 bases). From germline, CDR1 is SGHDT and CDR2 YYEEEE. The CDR3 is 12 amino acids. CDR3 residues: CASSLGPGSRDV. The CDR3 DNA follows: TGTGCCAGCAGCTTGGGACCGGGGAGCCGGGACGTC.